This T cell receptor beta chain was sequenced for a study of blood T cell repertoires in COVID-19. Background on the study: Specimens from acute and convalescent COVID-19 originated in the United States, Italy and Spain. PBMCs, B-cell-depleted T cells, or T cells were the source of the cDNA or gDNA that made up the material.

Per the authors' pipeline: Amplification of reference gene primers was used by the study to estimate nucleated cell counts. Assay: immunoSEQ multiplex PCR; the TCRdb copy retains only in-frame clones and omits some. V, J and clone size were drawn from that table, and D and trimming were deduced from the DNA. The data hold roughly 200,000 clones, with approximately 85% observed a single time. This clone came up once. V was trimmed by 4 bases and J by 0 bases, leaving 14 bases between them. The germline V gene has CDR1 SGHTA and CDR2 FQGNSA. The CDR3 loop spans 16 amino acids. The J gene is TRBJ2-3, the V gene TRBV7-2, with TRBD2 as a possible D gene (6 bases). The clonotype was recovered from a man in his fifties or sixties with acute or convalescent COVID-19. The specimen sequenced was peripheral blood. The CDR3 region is CASSSPGLRSTDTQYF. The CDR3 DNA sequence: TGTGCCAGCAGCTCGCCGGGACTCAGGAGCACAGATACGCAGTATTTT.